This entry lists 28 T cell receptor beta chains sequenced from one sample in a study of control samples from healthy donors and cancer patients. Generated by immunoSEQ multiplex PCR, the TCRdb table keeps only in-frame clones and is missing some. The table has tens of thousands of clones, about 88% seen once. The sample was blood. These receptors came from a woman in her 70s in good health.

J is TRBJ2-3 and V is TRBV27; 8 bases align to TRBD2. V lost 5 bases to trimming and J lost 1 base; unmatched junction nucleotides: 14. This CDR3 has 18 residues. Germline loops: CDR1 MNHEY, CDR2 SMNVEV (reference sequence). The CDR3: CASSPSLLADGGTDTQYF. The CDR3 DNA sequence: TGTGCCAGCAGTCCCTCCCTACTAGCGGATGGAGGCACAGATACGCAGTATTTT.

The chain links TRBV5-4 to TRBJ2-1; D perhaps matches TRBD1 (5 bases). Germline V gene sequence: CDR1 SGHNT, CDR2 YYREEE (reference sequence). V was shortened by 2 bases and J by 10 bases, with 10 bases between the two germline ends. The CDR3 spans 12 residues. The CDR3 bases are TGTGCCAGCAGCTTCGCTAGGGGAGAGCAGTTCTTC. This sequence encodes CASSFARGEQFF.

This sequence joins TRBV15 and TRBJ1-3; possibly TRBD1 for D (6 bases). CDR1 LNHNV and CDR2 YYDKDF come from the germline V gene (reference sequence). This CDR3 region has 18 residues. Trimming shortened V by 1 base and J by 0 bases, and 16 bases separated the two germline ends. This chain's CDR3 is CATSRGLAGAGSGNTIYF. The CDR3 DNA sequence: TGTGCCACCAGCAGAGGACTGGCAGGGGCCGGCTCTGGAAACACCATATATTTT.

The chain couples TRBV2 to TRBJ2-1; TRBD2 matches 10 bases. The CDR3 runs to 15 residues. With 6 bases clipped from V and 8 bases from J, the junction kept 10 bases outside the gene matches. In germline, CDR1 is SNHLY, CDR2 FYNNEI. The DNA of the CDR3 is TGTGCCAGCAGCCCCCTAGCGGGAGCGGGTTATGAGCAGTTCTTC. Its translation: CASSPLAGAGYEQFF.

This sequence joins TRBV5-1 and TRBJ1-4; 7 nucleotides match TRBD1. The CDR3 consists of 15 residues. V shed 3 bases and J 5 bases; nucleotides not matched to a gene: 7. Germline V CDR1 and CDR2: SGHRS, YFSETQ. The CDR3 DNA reads as TGCGCCAGCAGCTCTCCGGGACAGCGGAATGAAAAACTGTTTTTT. This gives the protein CASSSPGQRNEKLFF.

The V and J genes are TRBV6-2 or TRBV6-3 and TRBJ2-7; TRBD2 agrees at 7 bases. The CDR3 runs 14 residues. Looked up from germline, CDR1 is MNHEY and CDR2 is SVGEGT. Trimming cost V 5 bases and J 2 bases; bases outside gene matches: 6. The CDR3 protein is CASSRASGTYEQYF. The CDR3 region has the DNA TGTGCCAGCAGTAGGGCTAGCGGTACCTACGAGCAGTACTTC.

The V gene is TRBV9, the J gene TRBJ1-6; D remains ambiguous. The ends were cut back, 3 bases at V and 9 bases at J, with 10 bases in the middle. The CDR3 sequence is 13 residues long. Germline V gives CDR1 SGDLS, CDR2 YYNGEE. CDR3 amino acids: CASSGAGFSPLHF. The CDR3 region has the DNA TGTGCCAGCAGCGGGGCAGGTTTTTCACCCCTCCACTTT.

The chain joins TRBV5-1 to TRBJ2-5; 9 nucleotides align to TRBD1. There are 14 residues in the CDR3. Germline V lookup: CDR1 SGHRS, CDR2 YFSETQ. The ends lost 4 bases at V and 2 bases at J; junction bases unmatched: 3. CDR3 residues: CASSIGTGQETQYF. The CDR3 nucleotides read TGCGCCAGCAGCATAGGGACAGGGCAAGAGACCCAGTACTTC. Combining the CDR3 with reference TRBV5-1 and TRBJ2-5 gives the whole variable domain KAGVTQTPRYLIKTRGQQVTLSCSPISGHRSVSWYQQTPGQGLQFLFEYFSETQRNKGNFPGRFSGRQFSNSRSEMNVSTLELGDSALYLCASSIGTGQETQYFGPGTRLLVL.

V usage is TRBV5-4 and J usage is TRBJ2-2, with D perhaps matching TRBD1 or TRBD2 (5 bases each). CDR3 length: 13 residues. Germline CDR1 is SGHNT and CDR2 is YYREEE (reference sequence). The V gene lost 4 bases and the J gene lost 13 bases, with 17 bases spanning the gap. This chain's CDR3 is CASSRDLGGWLFF. The CDR3 DNA is TGTGCCAGCAGCAGGGACCTTGGAGGTTGGCTGTTTTTT. The full variable domain, rest sourced from reference TRBV5-4 and TRBJ2-2, is ETGVTQSPTHLIKTRGQQVTLRCSSQSGHNTVSWYQQALGQGPQFIFQYYREEENGRGNFPPRFSGLQFPNYSSELNVNALELDDSALYLCASSRDLGGWLFFGEGSRLTVL.

V gene TRBV2 combines with J gene TRBJ1-1; D call uncertain. This CDR3 has 12 residues. V lost 8 bases, J lost 1 base, and 8 bases lay in between. Germline V gives CDR1 SNHLY, CDR2 FYNNEI. The DNA for the CDR3 is TGTGCCAGCGGACGGGCGAACACTGAAGCTTTCTTT. As protein: CASGRANTEAFF.

The chain couples TRBV3-1 (or the pseudogene TRBV3-2) to TRBJ1-2; 10 bases align to TRBD1. Germline assignment: CDR1 LGHDT and CDR2 YNNKEL (reference sequence). After removal of 1 base from V and 7 bases from J, the junction contained 9 bases not matched to a gene. The CDR3 is 16 residues long. In nucleotides, the CDR3 is TGTGCCAGCAGCCAAGGACTGACAGGGGGCGTGGGTGGCTACACCTTC. Amino acids: CASSQGLTGGVGGYTF.

The rearrangement uses TRBV7-8 and TRBJ2-2; D is undetermined. The V and J ends lost 0 bases and 5 bases respectively, with 10 bases between them. The CDR3 sequence is 15 residues long. CDR1 and CDR2 from the germline V gene are SGHVS and FQNEAQ. Written as DNA, the CDR3 is TGTGCCAGCAGCTTAGCTAGAGGACCTACCGGGGAGCTGTTTTTT. The encoded protein is CASSLARGPTGELFF.

The V and J genes are TRBV7-8 and TRBJ2-4; TRBD2 agrees at 9 bases. CDR3 length: 18 residues. The V gene end was trimmed by 0 bases and the J gene end by 0 bases; junction bases not matched to a gene: 6. Germline-derived CDR1 and CDR2 are SGHVS and FQNEAQ. The CDR3 region has the DNA TGTGCCAGCAGCTTAGCGCCTTCACTAGCGGGAGCCAAAAACATTCAGTACTTC. This translates into CASSLAPSLAGAKNIQYF.

The J gene is TRBJ2-3, the V gene TRBV9; possibly TRBD1 or TRBD2 for D (6 bases each). The CDR3 consists of 15 residues. The germline CDR1 and CDR2 sequences are SGDLS and YYNGEE. V lost 6 bases and J lost 2, with 16 bases in between. In DNA form, the CDR3 reads TGTGCCAGCACCGCCTTTGGGGGGCCCACAGATACGCAGTATTTT. Translation: CASTAFGGPTDTQYF.

The gene calls are TRBV5-1 and TRBJ1-2; D is undetermined. V was shortened by 0 bases and J by 4 bases, with 4 bases between the two germline ends. Germline-derived CDR1 and CDR2 are SGHRS and YFSETQ. The CDR3 sequence is 12 residues long. The CDR3 protein is CASSLGLYGYTF. In nucleotides, the CDR3 is TGCGCCAGCAGCTTGGGACTCTATGGCTACACCTTC.

This chain links TRBV2 with TRBJ2-1, with 15 nucleotides matching TRBD2. V trimming: 4 bases; J trimming: 5 bases; junction bases outside the gene matches: 3. The CDR3 spans 16 residues. The germline gives CDR1 SNHLY, CDR2 FYNNEI. The CDR3 protein is CASSGGLAGGNNEQFF. In nucleotides, the CDR3 is TGTGCCAGCAGTGGGGGACTAGCGGGAGGTAACAATGAGCAGTTCTTC.

V and J are TRBV7-3 and TRBJ1-1, with D perhaps TRBD1 (5 bases). Trimming took off 5 bases at V and 5 bases at J, with 18 bases between the two ends. The CDR3 runs to 15 residues. CDR1 is SGHTA, CDR2 FQGTGA, per germline. The CDR3 sequence is CASSLRRGATTEAFF. DNA for the CDR3: TGTGCCAGCAGCCTCAGGAGGGGCGCGACTACTGAAGCTTTCTTT.

This rearrangement joins TRBV7-9 to TRBJ1-1; a weak D match, TRBD1 (6 bases). Germline CDR1 reads SEHNR; CDR2 reads FQNEAQ (reference sequence). The CDR3 has 15 amino acids. The germline V and J ends were trimmed by 1 base and 7 bases, with 16 bases remaining between them. The CDR3 nucleotides are TGTGCCAGCAGCTTAGGGTCGGGGGCTACTGGTGAAGCTTTCTTT. Protein: CASSLGSGATGEAFF.

In the case of this clone: Other nucleotide sequences from this sample produce the same CDR3. V is TRBV5-1 and J is TRBJ1-2; a weak D match, TRBD1 (6 bases). The V gene lost 0 bases and the J gene lost 3 bases, with 6 bases spanning the gap. Germline CDR1 SGHRS, CDR2 YFSETQ. The CDR3 is 13 residues long. This CDR3 is CASSLDRDYGYTF. Here the CDR3 DNA reads TGCGCCAGCAGCTTGGACAGGGACTATGGCTACACCTTC. Full variable domain (rest looked up from reference TRBV5-1 and TRBJ1-2): KAGVTQTPRYLIKTRGQQVTLSCSPISGHRSVSWYQQTPGQGLQFLFEYFSETQRNKGNFPGRFSGRQFSNSRSEMNVSTLELGDSALYLCASSLDRDYGYTFGSGTRLTVV.

This clone was counted once. The chain is built from TRBV7-3 and TRBJ2-3, with D possibly matching TRBD2 (6 bases). The CDR3 extends over 14 amino acids. CDR1 SGHTA and CDR2 FQGTGA come from the germline V gene. The V end was cut by 5 bases, the J end by 4 bases, with 13 bases between. CDR3 sequence: CASSRGGKSDTQYF. CDR3 nucleotide sequence: TGTGCCAGCAGCCGTGGGGGGAAGTCAGATACGCAGTATTTT.

The rearrangement uses TRBV4-3 and TRBJ1-2; 10 bases agree with TRBD1. Germline values: CDR1 LGHNA, CDR2 YSLEER. Unmatched junction bases numbered 4, after V lost 0 bases and J lost 3 bases. This CDR3 region has 16 residues. CDR3 sequence: CASSQDLGTGDYGYTF. For the CDR3, the DNA is TGCGCCAGCAGCCAAGATCTCGGGACAGGGGACTATGGCTACACCTTC.

This clone was counted once. The chain is built from TRBV10-3 and TRBJ2-3, with TRBD1 matching over 12 bases. The CDR3 spans 15 residues. From germline, CDR1 is ENHRY and CDR2 SYGVKD. Unmatched junction bases numbered 7, after V lost 10 bases and J lost 2 bases. DNA of the CDR3: TGTGCCAGCTCGGGACAGGGGGCTAACACAGATACGCAGTATTTT. It is translated as CASSGQGANTDTQYF.

The chain couples TRBV18 to TRBJ1-5; 7 nucleotides agree with TRBD1. This CDR3 comprises 14 residues. Germline V gene data show CDR1 as KGHSH and CDR2 as LQKENI. V was clipped by 3 bases and J by 3 bases; unmatched bases: 2. The CDR3 DNA sequence: TGTGCCAGCTCACCCGGGACAGCCAATCAGCCCCAGCATTTT. It translates to CASSPGTANQPQHF.

This sequence joins TRBV29-1 and TRBJ1-3; maybe TRBD1 (6 bases). The CDR3 is 14 amino acids. Trimming removed 7 bases at V and 3 bases at J, with 16 bases between. Germline V gene sequence: CDR1 SQVTM, CDR2 ANQGSEA. CDR3 protein: CSAGAQGGGNTIYF. Here the CDR3 DNA reads TGCAGCGCAGGGGCCCAAGGGGGTGGAAACACCATATATTTT.

The rearrangement uses TRBV6-4 and TRBJ1-1, with a possible D match to TRBD1 (5 bases). From germline, CDR1 is MRHNA and CDR2 SNTAGT. The CDR3 length is 13 residues. Trimming pared 8 bases from V and 4 bases from J, leaving 14 bases between. The CDR3 here is CASPMWGGTEAFF. CDR3 DNA: TGTGCCAGCCCAATGTGGGGGGGCACTGAAGCTTTCTTT.

The chain uses TRBV29-1 and TRBJ1-1, with 8 bases that match TRBD1. Germline CDR1 is SQVTM and CDR2 is ANQGSEA. The CDR3 runs 15 residues. The J segment lost 4 bases and the V segment lost 4 bases, leaving 11 bases of the junction unmatched. CDR3 residues: CSVGDRLGVGTEAFF. CDR3 DNA sequence: TGCAGCGTTGGGGACAGGTTGGGAGTGGGCACTGAAGCTTTCTTT.

The CDR3 reads CASSQVRRGGYTF. CDR3 coding DNA: TGTGCCAGCAGCCAAGTCCGACGGGGTGGCTACACCTTC. The rearrangement uses TRBV3-1 (or the pseudogene TRBV3-2) and TRBJ1-2, with D unclear. Germline lookup yields CDR1 LGHDT and CDR2 YNNKEL (reference sequence). V shed 1 base and J shed 7 bases, with 10 bases lying between them. This CDR3 is built from 13 residues.

Here the CDR3 reads CATGRGTTNEKLFF. CDR3 DNA sequence: TGTGCCACCGGACGTGGTACAACTAATGAAAAACTGTTTTTT. The chain couples TRBV10-3 to TRBJ1-4; D is unclear. CDR1 and CDR2 (germline): ENHRY, SYGVKD. CDR3 length: 14 amino acids. Trimming took 10 bases from V and 0 from J, leaving 12 bases between them.